Sequencing of this T cell receptor (beta chain) was carried out in a study of blood T cell repertoires in COVID-19. Source study methods: Amplifying reference gene primers gave estimates of nucleated cell counts. Clones were sequenced by immunoSEQ multiplex PCR, and TCRdb holds only the in-frame ones, with some missing. Clone size and V and J calls were adopted from that table, with D and trimming inferred from the DNA. The data contain approximately 340,000 clones, around 90% of them singletons. Looked up from germline, CDR1 is SGHAT and CDR2 is FQNNGV. V shed 5 bases and J shed 6 bases, with 16 bases lying between them. The CDR3 contains 15 residues.

The receptor comes from a man under 40 with COVID-19, enrolled during active disease. The J gene is TRBJ1-4, the V gene TRBV11-2; the D gene is possibly TRBD1 (5 bases). Sequenced: peripheral blood. The CDR3 protein is CASSLNRGGDEKLFF. DNA of the CDR3: TGTGCCAGCAGCCTCAACCGGGGGGGGGATGAAAAACTGTTTTTT. The full variable domain, rest sourced from reference TRBV11-2 and TRBJ1-4, is EAGVAQSPRYKIIEKRQSVAFWCNPISGHATLYWYQQILGQGPKLLIQFQNNGVVDDSQLPKDRFSAERLKGVDSTLKIQPAKLEDSAVYLCASSLNRGGDEKLFFGSGTQLSVL.